Sequencing of this T cell receptor beta chain was carried out in a study of vaccination and CD4 T cells after COVID-19. Study results and limitations: The authors identified 304 of 307 vaccine-specific clones in convalescent patients as spike mono-reactive.

The CDR3 loop spans 17 amino acids. Per germline, CDR1 DFQATT and CDR2 SNEGSKA (reference sequence). V lost 0 bases to trimming and J lost 4 bases; unmatched junction nucleotides: 10. With respect to this clonotype: What it recognizes is unknown.

The Oncomine TCR Beta short-read assay generated sequence data from the DNA of cultured CD4+ T cells. From cultured CD4+ T cells, genomic DNA was extracted. A single record per CDR3 protein comes from TCRdb applying MiXCR to the PCR reads. Seen here are about 17,000 distinct CDR3 sequences, over 40% observed once, and the top ten hold 10% to 15%. Time point reported: late sampling 161 to 241 days after vaccination in three convalescent patients. The treatment here: roughly 11-day PBMC culture with coronavirus spike peptide pools or control peptides (ViraFEST assay). ViraFEST used peptide pools to expand antigen-specific T cells, then sequenced TCRs. Days 3 and 7 saw half the medium replaced with fresh IL-2 medium.

This TCR was sampled from a human donor who had recovered from COVID-19. Source: CD4+ T cells from blood, cultured in vitro, taken about 7 months after SARS-CoV-2 vaccination. The rearrangement joins TRBV20-1 to TRBJ2-1, with 9 bases that match TRBD2. Here the CDR3 DNA reads TGCAGTGCTAGAGATCGGCGGGGGGGCCTAAGGTACAATGAGCAGTTCTTC. This translates into CSARDRRGGLRYNEQFF.